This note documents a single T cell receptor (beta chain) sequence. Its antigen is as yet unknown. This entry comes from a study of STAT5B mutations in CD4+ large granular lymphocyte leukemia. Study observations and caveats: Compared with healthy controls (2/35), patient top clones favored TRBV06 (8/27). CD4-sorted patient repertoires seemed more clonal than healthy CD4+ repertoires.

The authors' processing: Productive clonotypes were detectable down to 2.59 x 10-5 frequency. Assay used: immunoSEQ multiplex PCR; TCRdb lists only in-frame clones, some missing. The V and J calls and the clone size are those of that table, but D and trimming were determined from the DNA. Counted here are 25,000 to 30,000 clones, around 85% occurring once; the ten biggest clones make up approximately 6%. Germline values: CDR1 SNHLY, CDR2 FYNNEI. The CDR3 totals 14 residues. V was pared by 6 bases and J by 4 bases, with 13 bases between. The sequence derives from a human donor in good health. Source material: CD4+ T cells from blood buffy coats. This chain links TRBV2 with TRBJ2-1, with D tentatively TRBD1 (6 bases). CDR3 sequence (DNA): TGTGCCAGCAGGTTGGACAGAGATTACAATGAGCAGTTCTTC. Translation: CASRLDRDYNEQFF. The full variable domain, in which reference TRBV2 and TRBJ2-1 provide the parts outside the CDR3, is EPEVTQTPSHQVTQMGQEVILRCVPISNHLYFYWYRQILGQKVEFLVSFYNNEISEKSEIFDDQFSVERPDGSNFTLKIRSTKLEDSAMYFCASRLDRDYNEQFFGPGTRLTVL.